The sequence of this TCR beta chain was determined in a study of patients and donors after allogeneic stem cell transplantation. V was cut by 2 bases and J by 1 base, with 15 bases left in between. The length of the CDR3 is 17 residues. This clonotype appeared a single time. TCRdb recomputed calls from the RT-PCR reads with MiXCR, one row per CDR3 protein. The sample comprises around 200,000 distinct CDR3 sequences, about 38% of which are singletons, and around 10% rests with the top ten. The V call is TRBV12-3 or TRBV12-4, the J call TRBJ2-1, with unresolved D. The receptor's source is a human donor who was either an allogeneic HSCT recipient or a stem cell or donor lymphocyte infusion donor (not recorded which). It is not recorded whose cells these are; they may come from a transplant donor. Sequenced material: blood, either unsorted or a sorted T cell fraction (not recorded which). The chain's CDR3 is CASSLKGTYLSYNEQFF. The CDR3 nucleotides read TGTGCCAGCAGTTTAAAGGGAACCTATCTATCCTACAATGAGCAGTTCTTC.